The rows below give T cell receptor beta chains drawn from one sample of a study of T cell responses to AZD1222 COVID-19 vaccine. TCRdb keeps only in-frame clones here, not all; method: immunoSEQ multiplex PCR. The data contain around 120,000 clones, 90% of them singletons. Source: peripheral blood, taken on day 0 of AZD1222 vaccination. The receptor set was obtained from an adult in good health. CDR3s include the opening cysteine and the closing phenylalanine or tryptophan. D genes are given only for firm matches. Where a row states a size, it is once, few, many or the class of an expanded clone; other rows omit it.

J: TRBJ2-1
D: TRBD2
V: TRBV7-9
size: -
CDR3: CASSLDSGGEQFF
DNA: TGTGCCAGCAGCTTAGATAGCGGGGGTGAGCAGTTCTTC

J: TRBJ2-2
D: -
V: TRBV9
size: -
CDR3: CASSVMAGHLNTGELFF
DNA: TGTGCCAGCAGCGTAATGGCGGGTCACCTTAACACCGGGGAGCTGTTTTTT

J: TRBJ2-7
D: -
V: TRBV11-2
size: -
CDR3: CASSLDRANFYEQYF
DNA: TGTGCCAGCAGCTTAGACAGGGCGAACTTTTACGAGCAGTACTTC

J: TRBJ2-7
D: -
V: TRBV7-2
size: few
CDR3: CASSPPAAAAYEQYF
DNA: TGTGCCAGCAGCCCCCCGGCGGCAGCCGCCTACGAGCAGTACTTC

J: TRBJ2-7
D: -
V: TRBV7-2
size: -
CDR3: CASSLGPGAYEQYF
DNA: TGTGCCAGCAGCTTAGGACCTGGAGCCTACGAGCAGTACTTC

J: TRBJ2-7
D: -
V: TRBV3-1/TRBV3-2
size: -
CDR3: CASSQASYEQYF
DNA: TGTGCCAGCAGCCAAGCGTCCTACGAGCAGTACTTC

J: TRBJ2-1
D: TRBD1
V: TRBV7-2
size: once
CDR3: CASSSKGAGYNEQFF
DNA: TGTGCCAGCAGCTCTAAGGGGGCTGGCTACAATGAGCAGTTCTTC

J: TRBJ2-7
D: TRBD1
V: TRBV4-1
size: -
CDR3: CASSQEWTGAAYEQYF
DNA: TGCGCCAGCAGCCAAGAATGGACAGGGGCGGCCTACGAGCAGTACTTC

J: TRBJ1-2
D: -
V: TRBV24-1
size: once
CDR3: CATSDLSQLGGYTF
DNA: TGTGCCACCAGTGATTTGTCGCAGCTAGGGGGCTACACCTTC

J: TRBJ2-7
D: -
V: TRBV6-5
size: -
CDR3: CAGGISGSYEQYF
DNA: TGTGCAGGCGGAATTAGCGGATCCTACGAGCAGTACTTC

J: TRBJ2-7
D: TRBD1
V: TRBV27
size: -
CDR3: CASSRTGFYEQYF
DNA: TGTGCCAGCAGTCGGACAGGGTTCTACGAGCAGTACTTC

J: TRBJ2-7
D: -
V: TRBV23-1
size: many
CDR3: CASSLRRAEEQYF
DNA: TGCGCCAGCAGTCTGCGTCGGGCGGAAGAGCAGTACTTC

J: TRBJ1-1
D: -
V: TRBV5-6
size: -
CDR3: CASSLFRGDTEAFF
DNA: TGTGCCAGCAGCTTGTTCCGTGGGGACACTGAAGCTTTCTTT

J: TRBJ1-5
D: -
V: TRBV5-1
size: -
CDR3: CASSLGGINQPQHF
DNA: TGCGCCAGCAGCTTGGGGGGTATCAATCAGCCCCAGCATTTT

J: TRBJ2-1
D: -
V: TRBV9
size: -
CDR3: CASSVVPLRDGSPGPYNEQFF
DNA: TGTGCCAGCAGCGTAGTACCACTACGTGACGGATCGCCGGGACCCTACAATGAGCAGTTCTTC

J: TRBJ2-7
D: TRBD1
V: TRBV5-4
size: -
CDR3: CASSLTTGTSYEQYF
DNA: TGTGCCAGCAGCTTGACGACAGGGACCTCCTACGAGCAGTACTTC

J: TRBJ2-3
D: TRBD2
V: TRBV15
size: -
CDR3: CATSRDPGGGTSTDTQYF
DNA: TGTGCCACCAGCAGAGACCCGGGGGGAGGTACTAGCACAGATACGCAGTATTTT

J: TRBJ1-1
D: -
V: TRBV18
size: -
CDR3: CASSPAPVVPGTEAFF
DNA: TGTGCCAGCTCACCCGCCCCGGTGGTCCCTGGCACTGAAGCTTTCTTT

J: TRBJ2-1
D: TRBD2
V: TRBV7-2
size: -
CDR3: CASSLVGTSGNNEQFF
DNA: TGTGCCAGCAGCTTAGTGGGGACTAGCGGCAACAATGAGCAGTTCTTC

J: TRBJ1-2
D: -
V: TRBV27
size: -
CDR3: CASHRGGGYGYTF
DNA: TGTGCCAGCCATAGGGGAGGGGGCTATGGCTACACCTTC

J: TRBJ2-5
D: TRBD1
V: TRBV18
size: -
CDR3: CASSQNRGTAEETQYF
DNA: TGTGCCAGCTCACAAAACAGGGGGACCGCGGAAGAGACCCAGTACTTC

J: TRBJ2-1
D: -
V: TRBV12-5
size: -
CDR3: CASGRGDHNEQFF
DNA: TGTGCTAGTGGCAGGGGAGACCACAATGAGCAGTTCTTC

J: TRBJ2-5
D: -
V: TRBV27
size: -
CDR3: CASSFKAGETQYF
DNA: TGTGCCAGCAGTTTTAAAGCGGGTGAGACCCAGTACTTC

J: TRBJ2-5
D: TRBD1
V: TRBV27
size: -
CDR3: CASSHGQVGETQYF
DNA: TGTGCCAGCAGTCATGGACAGGTTGGGGAGACCCAGTACTTC

J: TRBJ2-7
D: -
V: TRBV3-1/TRBV3-2
size: -
CDR3: CASSQGTHYEQYF
DNA: TGTGCCAGCAGCCAAGGGACACACTACGAGCAGTACTTC

J: TRBJ1-1
D: -
V: TRBV4-1
size: -
CDR3: CASSGGYEAFF
DNA: TGCGCCAGCAGCGGGGGGTATGAAGCTTTCTTT

J: TRBJ2-3
D: TRBD1
V: TRBV5-1
size: -
CDR3: CASSFNRGNTDTQYF
DNA: TGCGCCAGCAGCTTTAACAGGGGCAACACAGATACGCAGTATTTT

J: TRBJ2-2
D: TRBD1
V: TRBV6-5
size: -
CDR3: CATQGAAGTGELFF
DNA: TGTGCCACCCAGGGGGCCGCTGGCACCGGGGAGCTGTTTTTT

J: TRBJ1-4
D: -
V: TRBV7-6
size: -
CDR3: CASSLRDKLFF
DNA: TGTGCCAGCAGCTTACGTGACAAACTGTTTTTT

J: TRBJ2-1
D: TRBD2
V: TRBV7-9
size: -
CDR3: CASSLGLAGRNSYNEQFF
DNA: TGTGCCAGCAGCTTAGGACTAGCGGGAAGAAACTCCTACAATGAGCAGTTCTTC

J: TRBJ2-7
D: -
V: TRBV29-1
size: -
CDR3: CSVGQDYEQYF
DNA: TGCAGCGTTGGACAGGACTACGAGCAGTACTTC

J: TRBJ1-5
D: -
V: TRBV3-1/TRBV3-2
size: few
CDR3: CASSQDRANQPQHF
DNA: TGTGCCAGCAGCCAAGACAGGGCTAATCAGCCCCAGCATTTT

J: TRBJ1-1
D: -
V: TRBV28
size: -
CDR3: CASRAVNTEAFF
DNA: TGTGCCAGCAGGGCAGTTAACACTGAAGCTTTCTTT

J: TRBJ2-1
D: -
V: TRBV28
size: -
CDR3: CASTLLGEQFF
DNA: TGTGCCAGCACCTTACTGGGGGAGCAGTTCTTC

J: TRBJ1-6
D: -
V: TRBV2
size: -
CDR3: CASRAGRLTQPLHF
DNA: TGTGCCAGCAGAGCCGGGAGATTAACGCAACCCCTCCACTTT

J: TRBJ2-1
D: -
V: TRBV27
size: -
CDR3: CASSLFGTYNEQFF
DNA: TGTGCCAGCAGTTTATTTGGAACGTACAATGAGCAGTTCTTC

J: TRBJ1-1
D: TRBD1
V: TRBV19
size: -
CDR3: CASSPWTGRQVNTEAFF
DNA: TGTGCCAGTAGTCCCTGGACAGGCCGACAGGTGAACACTGAAGCTTTCTTT

J: TRBJ1-2
D: TRBD1
V: TRBV28
size: -
CDR3: CASRPTDREYSGYTF
DNA: TGTGCCAGCAGACCCACAGACAGGGAGTATAGTGGCTACACCTTC

J: TRBJ1-6
D: -
V: TRBV28
size: -
CDR3: CASSSMSSYNSPLHF
DNA: TGTGCCAGCAGTTCCATGAGCTCCTATAATTCACCCCTCCACTTT

J: TRBJ1-2
D: -
V: TRBV6-4
size: once
CDR3: CASSGGPNYGYTF
DNA: TGTGCCAGCAGTGGGGGTCCTAACTATGGCTACACCTTC

J: TRBJ2-1
D: TRBD2
V: TRBV27
size: -
CDR3: CASSITSGDSYNEQFF
DNA: TGTGCCAGCAGTATCACTAGCGGGGACTCCTACAATGAGCAGTTCTTC

J: TRBJ2-7
D: TRBD2
V: TRBV29-1
size: -
CDR3: CSVESPSGKGREQYF
DNA: TGCAGCGTTGAATCCCCAAGCGGGAAAGGACGCGAGCAGTACTTC

J: TRBJ2-7
D: TRBD1
V: TRBV28
size: -
CDR3: CASSLPPGGQGWMEQYF
DNA: TGTGCCAGCAGTTTACCCCCTGGGGGACAGGGTTGGATGGAGCAGTACTTC

J: TRBJ1-5
D: -
V: TRBV28
size: -
CDR3: CASSTVDSNQPQHF
DNA: TGTGCCAGCAGTACCGTTGATAGCAATCAGCCCCAGCATTTT

J: TRBJ2-2
D: -
V: TRBV6-6
size: -
CDR3: CASSSGQNTGELFF
DNA: TGTGCCAGCAGTTCTGGACAGAACACCGGGGAGCTGTTTTTT

J: TRBJ1-2
D: -
V: TRBV7-9
size: many
CDR3: CASSSGTVQGYTF
DNA: TGTGCCAGCAGCTCCGGGACCGTCCAGGGCTACACCTTC

J: TRBJ1-1
D: -
V: TRBV5-1
size: -
CDR3: CASSLLQGNTEAFF
DNA: TGCGCCAGCAGCTTGTTGCAGGGGAACACTGAAGCTTTCTTT

J: TRBJ2-7
D: -
V: TRBV6-5
size: -
CDR3: CASSYSRRDYEQYF
DNA: TGTGCCAGCAGTTACTCGCGTCGGGACTACGAGCAGTACTTC

J: TRBJ1-2
D: -
V: TRBV30
size: -
CDR3: CAWTTSGSPHTF
DNA: TGTGCCTGGACCACATCAGGGTCCCCGCACACCTTC

J: TRBJ1-5
D: TRBD1
V: TRBV19
size: -
CDR3: CASSGTANSNQPQHF
DNA: TGTGCCAGTAGCGGGACAGCTAATAGCAATCAGCCCCAGCATTTT

J: TRBJ2-1
D: -
V: TRBV27
size: -
CDR3: CASSLGVRSEQFF
DNA: TGTGCCAGCAGTTTAGGGGTCAGGAGTGAGCAGTTCTTC

J: TRBJ1-2
D: -
V: TRBV6-2/TRBV6-3
size: -
CDR3: CASSLDGRYGYTF
DNA: TGTGCCAGCAGCCTAGACGGGCGCTATGGCTACACCTTC

J: TRBJ1-2
D: TRBD1
V: TRBV28
size: -
CDR3: CASSLGGTGTNYGYTF
DNA: TGTGCCAGCAGTTTAGGAGGGACAGGGACTAACTATGGCTACACCTTC

J: TRBJ2-2
D: TRBD1
V: TRBV11-3
size: -
CDR3: CASSAGQGDTGELFF
DNA: TGTGCCAGCAGCGCGGGACAGGGAGACACCGGGGAGCTGTTTTTT

J: TRBJ2-7
D: TRBD2
V: TRBV6-2/TRBV6-3
size: -
CDR3: CASSVAGGGEQYF
DNA: TGTGCCAGCAGCGTAGCGGGAGGGGGCGAGCAGTACTTC

J: TRBJ2-2
D: -
V: TRBV3-1/TRBV3-2
size: -
CDR3: CASSQQGSTGELFF
DNA: TGTGCCAGCAGCCAACAAGGGTCCACCGGGGAGCTGTTTTTT

J: TRBJ2-4
D: TRBD2
V: TRBV2
size: -
CDR3: CASTYGLAGGNIQYF
DNA: TGTGCCAGCACCTACGGACTAGCGGGGGGAAACATTCAGTACTTC

J: TRBJ2-5
D: -
V: TRBV5-1
size: -
CDR3: CASSFGAQETQYF
DNA: TGCGCCAGCAGCTTTGGGGCCCAAGAGACCCAGTACTTC

J: TRBJ2-1
D: -
V: TRBV20-1
size: -
CDR3: CSARPAPWQFF
DNA: TGCAGTGCACGACCGGCCCCCTGGCAGTTCTTC